This TCR beta chain was observed in a study of Graves' ophthalmopathy and Graves' hyperthyroidism. Findings of the study overall: Ophthalmopathy was separated from stable hyperthyroidism by a 13-signature model with over 85% sensitivity and about 79% specificity.

Ophthalmopathy cases showed moderate-to-severe activity, scoring CAS ≥3 and NOSPECS ≥4, with duration under 3 months. The evidence that diagnosis relied on was clinical symptoms, serum thyroxine, TRAb, thyroid ultrasound and orbital computed tomography. PBMCs stemmed from 7.5 to 10 ml of fresh peripheral blood. About this clonotype itself: The antigen is not known.

RNA transcripts were the source from which TCR beta CDR3 regions were amplified. The authors performed first-round RT-PCR with HTBI primers and then a second-round multiplex PCR. TCRdb re-derived calls from the multiplex PCR reads in MiXCR, one entry per CDR3 protein. The repertoire consists of 230,000 or so distinct CDR3 sequences, with around 42% occurring once and the leading ten covering roughly half. Material for sequencing was peripheral blood. This clonotype was sampled from an adult man with Graves' ophthalmopathy.

CDR3 sequence: CSARRAGYGYTF. The CDR3, as DNA: TGCAGTGCCCGGCGGGCGGGCTATGGCTACACCTTC. V and J are TRBV20-1 and TRBJ1-2; D call uncertain. V lost 6 bases and J 4 bases, leaving 12 bases between the germline ends. CDR1 DFQATT and CDR2 SNEGSKA come from the germline V gene (reference sequence). CDR3 length: 12 amino acids.